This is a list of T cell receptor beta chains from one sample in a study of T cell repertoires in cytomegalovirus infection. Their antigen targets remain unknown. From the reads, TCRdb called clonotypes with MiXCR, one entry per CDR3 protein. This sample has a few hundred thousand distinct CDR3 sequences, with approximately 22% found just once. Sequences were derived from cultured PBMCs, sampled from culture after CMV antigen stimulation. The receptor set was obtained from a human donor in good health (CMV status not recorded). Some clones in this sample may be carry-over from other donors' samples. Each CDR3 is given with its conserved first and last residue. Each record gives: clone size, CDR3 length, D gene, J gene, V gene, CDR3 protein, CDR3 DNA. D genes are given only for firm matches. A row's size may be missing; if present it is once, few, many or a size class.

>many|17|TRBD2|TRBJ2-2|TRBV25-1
CASSEFVLAGVTGELFF
TGTGCCAGCAGTGAATTTGTCCTAGCGGGAGTCACCGGGGAGCTGTTTTTT
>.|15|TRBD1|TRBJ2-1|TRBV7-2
CASSSSGTGFREQFF
TGTGCCAGCAGCTCCTCCGGGACAGGCTTTCGTGAGCAGTTCTTC
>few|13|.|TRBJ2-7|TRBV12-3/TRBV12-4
CASSFSSYYEQYF
TGTGCCAGCAGTTTTTCGTCATACTACGAGCAGTACTTC
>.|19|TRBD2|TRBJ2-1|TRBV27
CASSLVGLASGFSYNEQFF
TGTGCCAGCAGTTTAGTAGGTCTGGCTAGCGGATTCTCCTACAATGAGCAGTTCTTC
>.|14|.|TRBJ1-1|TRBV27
CASSGQLSGTEAFF
TGTGCCAGCAGTGGACAGCTCTCGGGCACTGAAGCTTTCTTT
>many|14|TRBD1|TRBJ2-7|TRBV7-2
CASSRRQGQDEQYF
TGTGCCAGCAGCCGAAGACAGGGACAGGACGAGCAGTACTTC
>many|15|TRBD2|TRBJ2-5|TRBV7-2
CASSLGWTSEETQYF
TGTGCCAGCAGCTTAGGGTGGACTAGCGAAGAGACCCAGTACTTC
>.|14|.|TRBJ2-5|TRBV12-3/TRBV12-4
CASSYDAFEETQYF
TGTGCCAGCAGTTACGATGCGTTCGAGGAGACCCAGTACTTC
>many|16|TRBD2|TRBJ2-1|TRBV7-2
CASSLGGLAGEHEQFF
TGTGCCAGCAGCTTGGGGGGACTAGCGGGAGAGCATGAGCAGTTCTTC
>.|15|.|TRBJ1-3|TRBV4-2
CASSQVQDSGNTIYF
TGTGCCAGCAGCCAAGTTCAGGACTCGGGAAACACCATATATTTT
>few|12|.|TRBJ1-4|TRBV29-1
CSVETPNEKLFF
TGCAGCGTTGAAACCCCTAATGAAAAACTGTTTTTT
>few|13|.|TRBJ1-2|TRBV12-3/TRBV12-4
CASSLTRLASYTF
TGTGCCAGCAGTTTAACCCGGCTCGCAAGCTACACCTTC
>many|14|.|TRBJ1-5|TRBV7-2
CASSTNGANQPQHF
TGTGCCAGCAGCACCAACGGCGCCAATCAGCCCCAGCATTTT